The 26 T cell receptor beta chains presented below share a single source sample, sequenced in a study of Graves' ophthalmopathy and Graves' hyperthyroidism. RNA transcripts provided the template for amplifying TCR beta CDR3 regions. First-round RT-PCR with HTBI primers preceded a second-round multiplex PCR. TCRdb re-called the multiplex PCR reads with MiXCR, one entry per CDR3 protein. The sample lists roughly 400,000 distinct CDR3 sequences; 15% were seen once. Sequencing was done on a sample of peripheral blood. The receptors stem from a woman aged 18-29 years with stable Graves' hyperthyroidism.

This chain connects TRBV3-1 to TRBJ2-2, with D uncertain. CDR3 length: 12 residues. V shed 4 bases and J shed 7 bases, with 7 bases lying between them. Germline CDR1 and CDR2: LGHDT and YNNKEL (reference sequence). CDR3 loop: CASSLPCGELFF. The CDR3 nucleotides read TGTGCCAGCAGCCTCCCCTGCGGGGAGCTGTTTTTT.

This clonotype has only a few counts. A single base separates this from a much larger clone, so it may be a read error. The genes are TRBV6-1 and TRBJ2-5; no clear D. Germline values: CDR1 MNHNS, CDR2 SASEGT. The CDR3 loop spans 16 amino acids. With 9 bases removed from V and 1 base from J, the gap between germline ends came to 21 bases. The CDR3: CASTRTLHWSQETQYF. Written as DNA, the CDR3 is TGTGCCAGTACCCGAACCCTCCATTGGAGCCAAGAGACCCAGTACTTC.

This clonotype was detected many times. This chain joins TRBV6-1 and TRBJ2-7, with 8 nucleotides matching TRBD1. Unmatched junction bases numbered 6, after V lost 6 bases and J lost 2 bases. There are 14 residues in the CDR3. CDR1 and CDR2 from the germline V gene are MNHNS and SASEGT. The CDR3 here is CASSPGGQAYEQYF. CDR3 in DNA: TGTGCCAGCAGCCCAGGGGGACAGGCCTACGAGCAGTACTTC.

This clonotype occurred many times. This chain links TRBV12-5 with TRBJ1-2; TRBD1 matches 10 bases. Unmatched junction bases numbered 8, after V lost 6 bases and J lost 7 bases. This CDR3 spans 14 amino acids. Looked up from germline, CDR1 is LGHNT and CDR2 is FRNRAP. The CDR3 sequence: CASGTGGSGRGYTF. The DNA of the CDR3 is TGTGCTAGTGGGACAGGGGGCTCCGGACGTGGCTACACCTTC.

The table lists this clonotype with many counts. The chain recombines TRBV6-5 with TRBJ1-1; D unclear. V was clipped by 2 bases and J by 1 base, with 11 bases between them. Germline lookup yields CDR1 MNHEY and CDR2 SVGAGI. This CDR3 region has 15 residues. CDR3 in amino acids: CASSYGFSGNTEAFF. Written as DNA, the CDR3 is TGTGCCAGCAGTTACGGGTTCTCTGGGAACACTGAAGCTTTCTTT.

Points on this clonotype: The junction departs from germline at one end; a sequencing error may be responsible. The chain carries TRBV12-3 or TRBV12-4 and TRBJ2-7; TRBD1 agrees at 7 bases. CDR3 length: 12 amino acids. CDR3 nucleotide sequence: TGTGCCAGCAGGATAGGGGGCTACGATCAGTACTTC. Amino acid sequence: CASRIGGYDQYF.

This clonotype was detected a few times. V is TRBV11-2 and J is TRBJ1-2; D may be TRBD1 (5 bases). V lost 4 bases, J lost 1 base, and 10 bases lay in between. Germline-derived CDR1 and CDR2 are SGHAT and FQNNGV. There are 14 residues in the CDR3. The CDR3 region has the DNA TGTGCCAGCAGCTCGCAGGGTATTAACTATGGCTACACCTTC. Translation gives CASSSQGINYGYTF.

The rearrangement uses TRBV4-2 and TRBJ1-2; no definite D call. Trimming took off 1 base at V and 6 bases at J, with 6 bases between the two ends. The V gene's germline CDR1 is LGHNA and CDR2 YNFKEQ. The CDR3 sequence is 12 residues long. CDR3 residues: CASSQGVDGYTF. In DNA, the CDR3 is TGTGCCAGCAGCCAAGGAGTAGATGGCTACACCTTC.

Points on this clonotype: The junction shows a germline mismatch at one end, possibly a read error. The CDR3 loop reads CASSPDRGYSPFHF. In nucleotides, the CDR3 is TGTGCCAGCAGTCCGGACAGGGGGTATTCACCCTTCCACTTT. The V gene is TRBV12-3 or TRBV12-4, the J gene TRBJ1-6; 10 bases are shared with TRBD1. This CDR3 region has 14 residues.

Many counts were recorded for this clonotype. The chain combines TRBV19 with TRBJ2-7; D tentatively reads TRBD1 or TRBD2 (5 bases each). The CDR3 contains 15 residues. The germline V gene encodes CDR1 LNHDA and CDR2 SQIVND (reference sequence). The V gene lost 3 bases and the J gene lost 7 bases, with 19 bases spanning the gap. The CDR3 region has the DNA TGTGCCAGTAGTATTGGCGTAGCCTCTGGGGGTGAGCAGTACTTC. Its translation: CASSIGVASGGEQYF.

This clonotype was seen ten or more times. The CDR3 DNA reads as TGTGCTAGTGGTTTGGTACTCCGCAGACAAGAGACCCAGTACTTC. As protein: CASGLVLRRQETQYF. The chain combines TRBV12-5 with TRBJ2-5; D is unresolved. This CDR3 spans 15 amino acids. Between the trimmed V and J ends, which lost 0 bases and 2 bases, there was a span of 10 bases. Germline V lookup: CDR1 LGHNT, CDR2 FRNRAP.

Only one count was recorded for this clonotype. V gene TRBV15 combines with J gene TRBJ2-7; D ambiguous. Germline CDR1 is LNHNV and CDR2 is YYDKDF (reference sequence). The CDR3 loop spans 15 amino acids. V was cut by 0 bases and J by 2 bases, with 11 bases left in between. The CDR3: CATSRDPWAAYEQYF. The DNA for the CDR3 is TGTGCCACCAGCAGAGATCCTTGGGCCGCCTACGAGCAGTACTTC. The full variable domain, in which reference TRBV15 and TRBJ2-7 provide the parts outside the CDR3, is DAMVIQNPRYQVTQFGKPVTLSCSQTLNHNVMYWYQQKSSQAPKLLFHYYDKDFNNEADTPDNFQSRRPNTSFCFLDIRSPGLGDTAMYLCATSRDPWAAYEQYFGPGTRLTVT.

This clonotype appeared many times. The V and J genes are TRBV20-1 and TRBJ1-2; D is unclear. V gave up 3 bases and J gave up 11 bases, with 16 bases separating them. The V gene's germline CDR1 is DFQATT and CDR2 SNEGSKA (reference sequence). The CDR3 runs 12 residues. CDR3 sequence reads: CSARGRTGRYTF. DNA of the CDR3: TGCAGTGCTAGGGGCAGAACTGGGCGTTACACCTTC.

CDR3 region: CASSSEGRLYYEQYF. The CDR3 bases are TGTGCCAGCAGCTCTGAGGGCCGCCTGTACTACGAGCAGTACTTC. This chain uses TRBV7-9 with TRBJ2-7; a weak D match, TRBD2 (5 bases). With 4 bases removed from V and 3 bases from J, the gap between germline ends came to 16 bases. Per germline, CDR1 SEHNR and CDR2 FQNEAQ (reference sequence). The CDR3 runs 15 residues.

There are many counts of this clonotype. The chain uses TRBV5-5 and TRBJ1-2; D is possibly TRBD1 (6 bases). This CDR3 spans 13 amino acids. Trimming left V 5 bases short and J 10 bases short, with 18 bases between. CDR1 is SGHKS, CDR2 YYEKEE, per germline (reference sequence). CDR3 amino acids: CASRLIPGAAYTF. In DNA form, the CDR3 reads TGTGCCAGCAGATTGATTCCAGGGGCTGCCTACACCTTC.

This clonotype was counted ten times or more. In DNA form, the CDR3 reads TGTGCCAGCAGTTACTCGAAACGGAACACTGAAGCTTTCTTT. It specifies CASSYSKRNTEAFF. The chain uses TRBV6-5 and TRBJ1-1; D unclear. Germline V gene data show CDR1 as MNHEY and CDR2 as SVGAGI. The CDR3 has 14 amino acids. V was clipped by 0 bases and J by 1 base, with 6 bases between them.

This clonotype occurred many times. This chain links TRBV12-3 or TRBV12-4 with TRBJ1-5; no clear D gene. The CDR3 is 15 amino acids. V gave up 2 bases and J gave up 4 bases, with 12 bases separating them. CDR3 loop: CASSLRSGTNQPQHF. The CDR3 DNA follows: TGTGCCAGCAGTTTAAGGTCGGGAACAAATCAGCCCCAGCATTTT.

This clonotype was seen more than once but under ten times. This clone may be a read error of a much larger clone one base away. The chain links TRBV20-1 to TRBJ1-5; TRBD1 matches at 7 bases. The CDR3 loop spans 14 amino acids. The germline V gene has CDR1 DFQATT and CDR2 SNEGSKA (reference sequence). This CDR3 reads CSAGDSRGTQPQHF. For the CDR3, the DNA is TGCAGTGCTGGAGATTCCAGGGGGACTCAGCCCCAGCATTTT.

This clonotype was observed many times. The chain has TRBV7-2 and TRBJ1-1; D uncertain. The V end lost 4 bases, the J end lost 5 bases, and 14 bases lay between the germline ends. CDR3 length: 14 amino acids. CDR1 is SGHTA and CDR2 is FQGNSA in the germline V gene. CDR3 in amino acids: CASSSSDRETEAFF. CDR3 nucleotide sequence: TGTGCCAGCAGCTCTAGTGACCGCGAAACTGAAGCTTTCTTT.

There are many counts of this clonotype. This chain joins TRBV12-3 or TRBV12-4 and TRBJ1-5; the match to TRBD1 covers 7 bases. This CDR3 region has 14 residues. Losses at the gene ends were 7 bases for V and 3 bases for J; bases not matched to a gene: 6. The DNA for the CDR3 is TGTGCCAGCACCTCGGGACAGTTCAATCAGCCCCAGCATTTT. The encoded protein is CASTSGQFNQPQHF.

The chain couples TRBV19 to TRBJ1-1, with TRBD1 identical over 7 bases. Germline values: CDR1 LNHDA, CDR2 SQIVND (reference sequence). V shed 7 bases and J 4 bases; nucleotides not matched to a gene: 9. CDR3 size: 14 residues. In DNA, the CDR3 is TGTGCCAGTACCCCGACAGGGATGGGCACTGAAGCTTTCTTT. Translated, it gives CASTPTGMGTEAFF.

The genes are TRBV12-3 or TRBV12-4 and TRBJ1-5, with D perhaps TRBD1 (5 bases). This CDR3 is built from 13 residues. The germline V and J ends were trimmed by 6 bases and 3 bases, with 9 bases remaining between them. The CDR3 is CASRQVYNQPQHF. The CDR3 coding sequence is TGTGCCAGCAGACAGGTATACAATCAGCCCCAGCATTTT.

The CDR3 DNA is TGTGCCAGCAGCAAATTGATACAGGGGGCGGGCGCTGAAGCTTTCTTT. Its translation is CASSKLIQGAGAEAFF. The rearrangement links TRBV7-6 to TRBJ1-1; TRBD1 matches at 9 bases. Germline CDR1 is SGHVS and CDR2 is FNYEAQ. The V gene end was trimmed by 5 bases and the J gene end by 6 bases; junction bases not matched to a gene: 13. The CDR3 is 16 amino acids.

This clonotype was picked up many times. The chain carries TRBV5-1 and TRBJ1-2; D ambiguous. The CDR3 spans 13 residues. CDR1 SGHRS and CDR2 YFSETQ come from the germline V gene. V lost 1 base to trimming and J lost 2 bases, with 6 bases between them. The CDR3: CASSLTENYGYTF. For the CDR3, the DNA is TGCGCCAGCAGCTTGACGGAAAACTATGGCTACACCTTC.

This sequence joins TRBV6-1 and TRBJ2-5; D might be TRBD1 (5 bases). This CDR3 has 15 amino acids. V was trimmed by 0 bases and J by 1 base, leaving 9 bases between them. Germline CDR1 MNHNS, CDR2 SASEGT. Here the CDR3 reads CASSEAQGAQETQYF. CDR3 DNA: TGTGCCAGCAGTGAAGCTCAAGGGGCCCAAGAGACCCAGTACTTC.

Ten or more counts support this clonotype. CDR3 sequence (DNA): TGCAGTGCTAGAGCCGGACAAGAGACCCAGTACTTC. Translated, it gives CSARAGQETQYF. The chain is built from TRBV20-1 and TRBJ2-5; D is undetermined. Germline loops: CDR1 DFQATT, CDR2 SNEGSKA (reference sequence). The V end lost 1 base, the J end lost 2 bases, and 5 bases lay between the germline ends. This CDR3 region has 12 residues.